The 24 T cell receptor beta chains given below trace back to one sample, sequenced in a study of T cells after posttransplantation cyclophosphamide. Sequencing used immunoSEQ multiplex PCR; TCRdb keeps in-frame clones, though not all of them. This sample has around 35,000 clones, each found more than once. The sequencing sample was made of PBMCs. The receptor source for this set is a woman between 50 and 59 years old in good health and a related stem cell transplant donor.

The table lists this clone with many counts. The V call is TRBV12-3 or TRBV12-4, the J call TRBJ1-4, with a weak D call TRBD1 (5 bases). This CDR3 comprises 15 residues. V lost 8 bases and J lost 8, with 21 bases in between. The CDR3, as DNA: TGTGCCAGCCGGGGGGGTGGGGATCTTAAAGAAAAACTGTTTTTT. This encodes CASRGGGDLKEKLFF.

This clone was seen repeatedly, ten times or more. The genes are TRBV27 and TRBJ1-3; no definite D call. The CDR3 has 14 residues. Germline V gives CDR1 MNHEY, CDR2 SMNVEV (reference sequence). Trimming cost V 5 bases and J 1 base, with 9 bases left between them. The CDR3 coding sequence is TGTGCCAGCAGTAGGGCGCAGTCTGGAAACACCATATATTTT. Its translation: CASSRAQSGNTIYF.

This clone has ten or more counts. The V and J genes are TRBV12-3 or TRBV12-4 and TRBJ2-7; D unclear. This CDR3 has 14 amino acids. V lost 6 bases and J 2 bases, leaving 14 bases between the germline ends. The CDR3 coding sequence is TGTGCCAGCAGCCCATCCTTGGGCACCTACGAGCAGTACTTC. It yields the protein CASSPSLGTYEQYF.

Ten or more counts support this clone. This chain uses TRBV6-6 with TRBJ2-3, with D unclear. The CDR3 is made up of 15 amino acids. V dropped 8 bases and J dropped 0 bases, with 15 bases sitting between them. Germline V CDR1 and CDR2: MNHNY, SVGAGI (reference sequence). The CDR3 loop reads CASVIRSPSTDTQYF. CDR3 nucleotides: TGTGCCAGCGTGATCAGGTCTCCTAGCACAGATACGCAGTATTTT.

This clone has at least ten counts. The J gene is TRBJ2-7, the V gene TRBV5-4; D possibly corresponds to TRBD2 (7 bases). The V end lost 4 bases, the J end lost 5 bases, and 16 bases lay between the germline ends. The CDR3 runs to 14 residues. Per the germline V gene, CDR1 is SGHNT and CDR2 is YYREEE (reference sequence). The CDR3 protein is CASSPPGEGDEQYF. For the CDR3, the DNA is TGTGCCAGCAGCCCCCCTGGGGAGGGGGACGAGCAGTACTTC.

This clone was observed a few times. The CDR3 sequence is CSVPGPGANVLTF. The CDR3 DNA sequence: TGCAGCGTGCCAGGGCCTGGGGCCAACGTCCTGACTTTC. The V and J genes are TRBV29-1 and TRBJ2-6; TRBD1 is a possible D gene (5 bases). This CDR3 comprises 13 residues. Germline lookup yields CDR1 SQVTM and CDR2 ANQGSEA. The V gene lost 6 bases and the J gene lost 2 bases, with 8 bases spanning the gap.

This clone was seen repeatedly, ten times or more. This chain connects TRBV7-2 to TRBJ1-2; D is undetermined. V was shortened by 3 bases and J by 4 bases, with 18 bases between the two germline ends. This CDR3 has 16 amino acids. Germline CDR1 is SGHTA and CDR2 is FQGNSA. CDR3 protein: CASSLPLAWGGYGYTF. DNA of the CDR3: TGTGCCAGCAGCTTGCCATTAGCGTGGGGTGGCTATGGCTACACCTTC.

This clone came up many times. The J gene is TRBJ2-2, the V gene TRBV4-3; D perhaps matches TRBD2 (5 bases). The V end was cut by 4 bases, the J end by 0 bases, with 12 bases between. Germline V gives CDR1 LGHNA, CDR2 YSLEER. The CDR3 runs 16 residues. The CDR3 spells CASSRAAGANTGELFF. The DNA for the CDR3 is TGCGCCAGCAGCCGTGCCGCCGGGGCGAACACCGGGGAGCTGTTTTTT.

There are many counts of this clone. The chain recombines TRBV27 with TRBJ2-3, with D hard to call. Germline assignment: CDR1 MNHEY and CDR2 SMNVEV (reference sequence). Trimming removed 3 bases at V and 0 bases at J, with 10 bases between. This CDR3 has 15 residues. The CDR3 coding sequence is TGTGCCAGCAGTTTGTTTTTTTCTAGCACAGATACGCAGTATTTT. Translating gives CASSLFFSSTDTQYF.

This clone has just a few counts. This rearrangement joins TRBV9 to TRBJ2-3, with D perhaps matching TRBD2 (7 bases). The CDR3 is 15 amino acids. Germline loops: CDR1 SGDLS, CDR2 YYNGEE. V shed 0 bases and J shed 1 base, with 9 bases lying between them. CDR3 nucleotides: TGTGCCAGCAGCGTAGCCGGGGGGCGCACAGATACGCAGTATTTT. Amino acid sequence: CASSVAGGRTDTQYF. Full variable domain (missing parts from reference TRBV9 and TRBJ2-3): DSGVTQTPKHLITATGQRVTLRCSPRSGDLSVYWYQQSLDQGLQFLIQYYNGEERAKGNILERFSAQQFPDLHSELNLSSLELGDSALYFCASSVAGGRTDTQYFGPGTRLTVL.

This clone was observed many times. The chain couples TRBV7-2 to TRBJ2-2; 7 nucleotides match TRBD2. V lost 5 bases and J lost 10; bases outside the gene matches: 13. Per germline, CDR1 SGHTA and CDR2 FQGNSA. The CDR3 is made up of 15 amino acids. The CDR3 here is CASSTERGGLAELFF. CDR3 sequence (DNA): TGTGCCAGCAGCACAGAGCGGGGCGGGCTTGCGGAGCTGTTTTTT.

This clone was detected many times. The chain links TRBV14 to TRBJ1-3; 8 nucleotides agree with TRBD1. Germline lookup yields CDR1 SGHDN and CDR2 FVKESK. The junction had 6 bases not matched to a gene; V was cut back by 1 base and J by 7 bases. This CDR3 region has 15 residues. In DNA form, the CDR3 reads TGTGCCAGCAGCCAAGCGGGCAGGGGGCCGAACACCATATATTTT. Translated, it gives CASSQAGRGPNTIYF.

This clone came up many times. V usage is TRBV2 and J usage is TRBJ2-5; a weak D match, TRBD2 (6 bases). V was cut by 7 bases and J by 2 bases, with 17 bases left in between. CDR1 SNHLY and CDR2 FYNNEI come from the germline V gene. CDR3 length equals 15 residues. The CDR3 loop reads CASKSPNSGQETQYF. DNA for the CDR3: TGTGCCAGCAAGAGCCCCAATAGCGGTCAAGAGACCCAGTACTTC.

The sample holds many counts of this clone. The CDR3 DNA reads TGCGCCAGCAGCGCCTCTAGCGGGAGGAATGGAGAGCAGTACTTC. It translates to CASSASSGRNGEQYF. This rearrangement joins TRBV5-1 to TRBJ2-7; 11 bases are shared with TRBD2. Losses at the gene ends were 4 bases for V and 7 bases for J; bases not matched to a gene: 10. The CDR3 is 15 amino acids. The germline V gene has CDR1 SGHRS and CDR2 YFSETQ.

The chain couples TRBV9 to TRBJ2-2; 8 positions match TRBD2. This CDR3 region has 13 residues. CDR1 SGDLS and CDR2 YYNGEE come from the germline V gene. J gave up 6 bases and V 7 bases, and 5 bases lay outside the gene matches. The CDR3 here is CASEAGVPGELFF. CDR3 DNA sequence: TGTGCCAGCGAAGCGGGAGTGCCCGGGGAGCTGTTTTTT.

The chain has TRBV4-2 and TRBJ2-3; 8 nucleotides align to TRBD2. Germline CDR1 is LGHNA and CDR2 is YNFKEQ. This CDR3 is 15 amino acids long. With V trimmed by 3 bases and J by 1 base, 3 bases remained unmatched. The CDR3 loop reads CASSHTSGGTDTQYF. The CDR3 DNA sequence: TGTGCCAGCAGCCACACTAGCGGAGGCACAGATACGCAGTATTTT.

This clone has ten or more counts. The chain is built from TRBV12-3 or TRBV12-4 and TRBJ1-1; TRBD1 agrees at 7 bases. The CDR3 covers 14 residues. V lost 6 bases, J lost 0 bases, and 4 bases stayed unmatched. The CDR3 DNA follows: TGTGCCAGCAGCCGGGACAGCATGAACACTGAAGCTTTCTTT. It codes for CASSRDSMNTEAFF.

In this sample, this clone turned up a few times. This chain connects TRBV28 to TRBJ1-2, with D possibly matching TRBD1 (6 bases). V dropped 5 bases and J dropped 5 bases, with 15 bases sitting between them. CDR3 length: 14 amino acids. CDR1 and CDR2 from the germline V gene are MDHEN and SYDVKM. The chain's CDR3 is CASSVIGQRYGYTF. For the CDR3, the DNA is TGTGCCAGCAGTGTGATTGGACAGAGGTATGGCTACACCTTC.

This clone was seen many times. The gene calls are TRBV7-9 and TRBJ1-5; 9 nucleotides line up with TRBD1. CDR1 is SEHNR and CDR2 is FQNEAQ in the germline V gene (reference sequence). CDR3 length equals 15 residues. The trim removed 2 bases at V and 5 bases at J, leaving 4 bases unmatched. CDR3 DNA: TGTGCCAGCAGCTTATCGGGACAGGGCGATCAGCCCCAGCATTTT. This codes for CASSLSGQGDQPQHF. The full variable domain, with the rest looked up from reference TRBV7-9 and TRBJ1-5, is DTGVSQNPRHKITKRGQNVTFRCDPISEHNRLYWYRQTLGQGPEFLTYFQNEAQLEKSRLLSDRFSAERPKGSFSTLEIQRTEQGDSAMYLCASSLSGQGDQPQHFGDGTRLSIL.

This clone has more than one count but fewer than ten. The rearrangement joins TRBV5-6 to TRBJ1-1; 8 bases match TRBD1. In germline, CDR1 is SGHDT, CDR2 YYEEEE. The CDR3 covers 16 residues. V gave up 0 bases and J gave up 10 bases; unmatched junction bases: 14. The DNA of the CDR3 is TGTGCCAGCAGCTTGGCCGCAGCAGGGGGCAAGGGTGGAGCTTTCTTT. This gives the protein CASSLAAAGGKGGAFF. Drawing the rest from reference TRBV5-6 and TRBJ1-1, the complete variable domain is DAGVTQSPTHLIKTRGQQVTLRCSPKSGHDTVSWYQQALGQGPQFIFQYYEEEERQRGNFPDRFSGHQFPNYSSELNVNALLLGDSALYLCASSLAAAGGKGGAFFGQGTRLTVV.

The sample holds many counts of this clone. The chain carries TRBV5-1 and TRBJ2-7; TRBD1 matches at 8 bases. Germline V lookup: CDR1 SGHRS, CDR2 YFSETQ. Trimming cost V 3 bases and J 2 bases; bases outside gene matches: 7. This CDR3 region has 15 residues. The CDR3 is CASSSRQGSAYEQYF. The CDR3 coding sequence is TGCGCCAGCAGCTCTCGACAGGGGTCGGCCTACGAGCAGTACTTC.

This clone was counted a few times. The chain is built from TRBV12-3 or TRBV12-4 and TRBJ2-5; TRBD2 matches 9 bases. Unmatched junction bases numbered 8, after V lost 3 bases and J lost 3 bases. This CDR3 has 16 amino acids. The CDR3 nucleotides read TGTGCCAGCAGTTTTAGGGCCCTAGCGGGAAAAGAGACCCAGTACTTC. This codes for CASSFRALAGKETQYF.

This clone was picked up a small number of times. The rearrangement links TRBV9 to TRBJ2-3; TRBD1 is a possible D gene (5 bases). Trimming removed 1 base from V and 2 bases from J, with 11 bases in between. Germline V lookup: CDR1 SGDLS, CDR2 YYNGEE. The CDR3 totals 15 residues. The CDR3 bases are TGTGCCAGCAGCGTAAGAGACAGATTCACAGATACGCAGTATTTT. It yields the protein CASSVRDRFTDTQYF.

The chain links TRBV11-2 to TRBJ2-5; a weak D match, TRBD2 (6 bases). Germline V lookup: CDR1 SGHAT, CDR2 FQNNGV. CDR3 length equals 15 residues. V was shortened by 8 bases and J by 0 bases, with 16 bases between the two germline ends. The CDR3 spells CASEGLFLYQETQYF. The CDR3 DNA reads as TGTGCCAGCGAGGGACTTTTCTTGTACCAAGAGACCCAGTACTTC. The whole variable domain, remainder taken from reference TRBV11-2 and TRBJ2-5, is EAGVAQSPRYKIIEKRQSVAFWCNPISGHATLYWYQQILGQGPKLLIQFQNNGVVDDSQLPKDRFSAERLKGVDSTLKIQPAKLEDSAVYLCASEGLFLYQETQYFGPGTRLLVL.